These 2 T cell receptor beta chains were sequenced from one sample in a study of T cell repertoires in cytomegalovirus infection. No antigen is known for these receptors. Each CDR3 protein gets one entry after TCRdb re-called the reads with MiXCR. Among 900,000 to 950,000 distinct CDR3 sequences, around 32% were seen once, and the ten largest hold 13%. The sample here was cultured CD8+ T cells from PBMCs, taken from culture after CMV antigen stimulation. Receptors were obtained from a human donor in good health (CMV status not recorded). Some clones in this sample may be carry-over from other donors' samples.

V gene TRBV11-2 combines with J gene TRBJ2-2; D may correspond to TRBD1 or TRBD2 (5 bases each). This CDR3 is built from 17 residues. From germline, CDR1 is SGHAT and CDR2 FQNNGV. Trimming pared 0 bases from V and 0 bases from J, leaving 11 bases between. The CDR3 spells CASSLDPGTANTGELFF. In DNA form, the CDR3 reads TGTGCCAGCAGCTTAGATCCCGGGACGGCGAACACCGGGGAGCTGTTTTTT.

This clonotype was picked up a small number of times. The chain combines TRBV7-9 with TRBJ1-5; D is unresolved. The CDR3 runs 18 residues. CDR1 and CDR2 from the germline V gene are SEHNR and FQNEAQ (reference sequence). Trimming left V 5 bases short and J 2 bases short, with 22 bases between. The CDR3 DNA reads TGTGCCAGCAGCGCGAGTGGGTCGGCGGGCGAGGGCAATCAGCCCCAGCATTTT. Protein product: CASSASGSAGEGNQPQHF. Variable domain in full (rest from reference TRBV7-9 and TRBJ1-5): DTGVSQNPRHKITKRGQNVTFRCDPISEHNRLYWYRQTLGQGPEFLTYFQNEAQLEKSRLLSDRFSAERPKGSFSTLEIQRTEQGDSAMYLCASSASGSAGEGNQPQHFGDGTRLSIL.